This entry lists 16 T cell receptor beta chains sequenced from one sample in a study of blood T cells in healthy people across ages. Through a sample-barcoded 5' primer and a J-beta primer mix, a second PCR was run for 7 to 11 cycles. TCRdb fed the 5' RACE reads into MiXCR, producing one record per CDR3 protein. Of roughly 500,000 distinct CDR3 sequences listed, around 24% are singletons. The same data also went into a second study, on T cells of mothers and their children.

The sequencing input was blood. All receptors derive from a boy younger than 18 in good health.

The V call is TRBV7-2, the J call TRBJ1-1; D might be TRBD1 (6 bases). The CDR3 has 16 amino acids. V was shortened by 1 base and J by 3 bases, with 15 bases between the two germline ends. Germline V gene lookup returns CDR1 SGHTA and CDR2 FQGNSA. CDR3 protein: CASSLGGPRLDTEAFF. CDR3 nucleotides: TGTGCCAGCAGCTTAGGGGGGCCCAGATTGGACACTGAAGCTTTCTTT.

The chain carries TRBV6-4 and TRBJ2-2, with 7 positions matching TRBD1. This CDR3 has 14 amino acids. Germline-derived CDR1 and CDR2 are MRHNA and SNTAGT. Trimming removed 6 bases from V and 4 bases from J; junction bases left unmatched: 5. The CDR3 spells CASRTGLATGELFF. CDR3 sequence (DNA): TGTGCCAGCAGGACAGGGTTAGCCACCGGGGAGCTGTTTTTT.

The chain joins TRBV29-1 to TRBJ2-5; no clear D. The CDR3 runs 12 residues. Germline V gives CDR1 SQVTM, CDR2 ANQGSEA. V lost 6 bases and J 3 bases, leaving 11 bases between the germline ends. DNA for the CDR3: TGCAGCGTGACAATATCCAAAGAGACCCAGTACTTC. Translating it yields CSVTISKETQYF.

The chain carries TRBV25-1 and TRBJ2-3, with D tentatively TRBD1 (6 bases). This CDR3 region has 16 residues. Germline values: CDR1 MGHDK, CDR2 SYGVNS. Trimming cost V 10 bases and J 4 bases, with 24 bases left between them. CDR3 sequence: CATIFPNRACSDTQYF. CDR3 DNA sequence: TGTGCCACCATATTCCCAAACAGGGCTTGTTCAGATACGCAGTATTTT.

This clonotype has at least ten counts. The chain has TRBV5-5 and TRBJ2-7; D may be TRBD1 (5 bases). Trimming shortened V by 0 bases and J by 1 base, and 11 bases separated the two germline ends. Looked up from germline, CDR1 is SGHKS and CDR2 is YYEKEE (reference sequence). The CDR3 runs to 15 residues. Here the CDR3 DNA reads TGTGCCAGCAGCTTGGCAGGGTCCGCTTCCTACGAGCAGTACTTC. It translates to CASSLAGSASYEQYF.

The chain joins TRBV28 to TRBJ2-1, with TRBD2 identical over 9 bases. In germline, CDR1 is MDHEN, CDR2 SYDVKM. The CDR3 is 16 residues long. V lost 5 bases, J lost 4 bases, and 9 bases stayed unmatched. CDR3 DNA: TGTGCCAGCAGTAAAAGCGGGAGGCCCCTATACAATGAGCAGTTCTTC. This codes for CASSKSGRPLYNEQFF.

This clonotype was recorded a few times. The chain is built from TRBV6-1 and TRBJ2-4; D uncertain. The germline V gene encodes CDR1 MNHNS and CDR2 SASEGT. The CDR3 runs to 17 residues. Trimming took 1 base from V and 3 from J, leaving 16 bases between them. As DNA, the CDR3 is TGTGCCAGCAGTGAAGGGGAAGGAAGACCGAACAAAAACATTCAGTACTTC. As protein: CASSEGEGRPNKNIQYF.

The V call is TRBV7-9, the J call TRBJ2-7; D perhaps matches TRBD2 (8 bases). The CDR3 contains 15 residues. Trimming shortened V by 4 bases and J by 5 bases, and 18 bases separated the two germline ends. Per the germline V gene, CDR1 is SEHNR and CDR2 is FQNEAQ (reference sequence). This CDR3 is CASSSRSGTVNEQYF. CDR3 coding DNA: TGTGCCAGCAGCTCCCGTAGCGGGACAGTCAACGAGCAGTACTTC.

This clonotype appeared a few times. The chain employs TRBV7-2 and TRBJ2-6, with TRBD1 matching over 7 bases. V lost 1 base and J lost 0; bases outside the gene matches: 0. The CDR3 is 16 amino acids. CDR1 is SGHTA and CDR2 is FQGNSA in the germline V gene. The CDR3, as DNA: TGTGCCAGCAGCTTAGGGACAGGCTCTGGGGCCAACGTCCTGACTTTC. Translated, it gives CASSLGTGSGANVLTF. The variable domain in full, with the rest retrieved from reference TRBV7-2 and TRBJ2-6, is GAGVSQSPSNKVTEKGKDVELRCDPISGHTALYWYRQSLGQGLEFLIYFQGNSAPDKSGLPSDRFSAERTGGSVSTLTIQRTQQEDSAVYLCASSLGTGSGANVLTFGAGSRLTVL.

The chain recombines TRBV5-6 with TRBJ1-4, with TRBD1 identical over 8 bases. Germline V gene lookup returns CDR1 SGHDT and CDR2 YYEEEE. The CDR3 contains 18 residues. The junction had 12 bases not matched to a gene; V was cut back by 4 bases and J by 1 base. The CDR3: CASSSTQGAGLTNEKLFF. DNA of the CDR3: TGTGCCAGCAGCAGCACTCAGGGGGCAGGACTAACTAATGAAAAACTGTTTTTT.

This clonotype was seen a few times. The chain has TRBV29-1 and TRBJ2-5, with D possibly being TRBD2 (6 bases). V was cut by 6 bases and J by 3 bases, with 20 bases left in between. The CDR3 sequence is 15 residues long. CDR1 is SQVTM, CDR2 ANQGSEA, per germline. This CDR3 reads CSVGKVTGLKETQYF. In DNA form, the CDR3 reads TGCAGCGTCGGAAAAGTAACGGGACTCAAAGAGACCCAGTACTTC.

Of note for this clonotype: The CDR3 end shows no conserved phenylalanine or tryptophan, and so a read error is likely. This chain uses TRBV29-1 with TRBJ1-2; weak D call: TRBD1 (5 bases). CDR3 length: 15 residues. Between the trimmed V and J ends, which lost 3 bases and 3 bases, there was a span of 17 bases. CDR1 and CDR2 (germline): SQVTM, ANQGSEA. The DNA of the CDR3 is TGCAGCGTTGACAGGGTGGAGGTTGCGGACTATGGCTACACCCTC. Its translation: CSVDRVEVADYGYTL.

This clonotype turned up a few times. CDR3 DNA: TGTGCCAGCAGTTCACGGCCCGATAGCTCCTACGAGCAGTACTTC. Its protein product is CASSSRPDSSYEQYF. V is TRBV28 and J is TRBJ2-7; D is unclear. This CDR3 has 15 residues. The V gene's germline CDR1 is MDHEN and CDR2 SYDVKM. Between the trimmed V and J ends, which lost 4 bases and 0 bases, there was a span of 13 bases. The full variable domain, in which reference TRBV28 and TRBJ2-7 provide the parts outside the CDR3, is DVKVTQSSRYLVKRTGEKVFLECVQDMDHENMFWYRQDPGLGLRLIYFSYDVKMKEKGDIPEGYSVSREKKERFSLILESASTNQTSMYLCASSSRPDSSYEQYFGPGTRLTVT.

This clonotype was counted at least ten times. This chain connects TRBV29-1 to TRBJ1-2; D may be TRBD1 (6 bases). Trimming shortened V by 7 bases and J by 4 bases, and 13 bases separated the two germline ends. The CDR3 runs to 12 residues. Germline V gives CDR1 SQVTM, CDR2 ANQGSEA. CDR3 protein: CSADTGLYGYTF. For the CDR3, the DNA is TGCAGCGCCGATACAGGGCTCTATGGCTACACCTTC.

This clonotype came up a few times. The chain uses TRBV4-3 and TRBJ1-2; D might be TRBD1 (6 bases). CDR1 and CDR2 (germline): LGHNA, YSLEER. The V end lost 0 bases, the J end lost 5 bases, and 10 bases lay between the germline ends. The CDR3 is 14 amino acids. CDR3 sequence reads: CASSQEAGEYGYTF. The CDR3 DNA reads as TGCGCCAGCAGCCAAGAGGCAGGGGAGTATGGCTACACCTTC.

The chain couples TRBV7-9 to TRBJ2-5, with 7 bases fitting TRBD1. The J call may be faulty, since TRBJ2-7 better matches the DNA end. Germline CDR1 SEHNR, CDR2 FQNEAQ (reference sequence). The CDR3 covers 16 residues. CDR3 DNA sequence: TGTGCCAGCAGCTCGAGACTCCGGGACAGCTACTACGAGCAGTACTTC. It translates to CASSSRLRDSYYEQYF.